This T cell receptor beta chain was sequenced for a study of blood T cell repertoires in COVID-19. This CDR3 spans 17 amino acids. The germline gives CDR1 GTSNPN, CDR2 SVGIG (reference sequence). V dropped 5 bases and J dropped 2; count of bases not matched to a gene: 11. Repertoires were generated with immunoSEQ multiplex PCR, while TCRdb's copy carries only in-frame clones and drops some. The table records about 400,000 clones, 88% of them present only once. The chain recombines TRBV30 with TRBJ2-3; TRBD2 agrees at 12 bases. The source of this sequence is a woman aged 40 to 50 with acute COVID-19. Sequencing was done on a sample of PBMCs or T cells enriched from blood (not recorded which). The chain's CDR3 is CAWGTSGSRTYTDTQYF. The CDR3 DNA follows: TGTGCCTGGGGGACTAGCGGGTCCCGCACTTACACAGATACGCAGTATTTT.